This T cell receptor (beta chain) was identified during a study of CXCR3-negative and CXCR3-positive naive CD8 T cells (dated by TCRdb to between 2018 and 2020). Notes on the research overall: In total, 120 million to 150 million TRB reads were obtained, which works out to roughly 1.5 +/- 0.3 million reads per library. Diversity and physicochemical repertoire analyses covered some eleven donors pooled from two independent experiments. Naive subsets from 5 donors and memory cells from 3 donors were included in the TRBV-TRBJ cluster analysis. Results the study describes overall, beyond this receptor: Because surface CD5, which is linked to self-reactivity in mice, was comparable between the naive subsets, TCR interaction strength was also inferred from TRB CDR3 physicochemical properties. Similar TRBV-TRBJ usage was shown by naive CXCR3-negative and CXCR3-positive cells from the same donor, whereas distinct patterns were shown by memory cells. Comparably high repertoire diversity was found in both naive subsets, whereas much lower repertoire diversity was found in memory CD8+ T cells. Freshly isolated PBMCs were used for most assays because CXCR3 expression went down partially after cryopreservation. TRB CDR3s from CXCR3-positive naive cells showed higher hydrophobicity (lower Kidera factor 4), lower energy, and higher strength and volume indices than CXCR3-negative naive cells.

For each CD8+ T cell subset, flow sorting was done in triplicate, and 300,000 to 350,000 cells per subset went directly into RLT lysis buffer. To keep memory contaminants out, a stringent definition of naive CD8+ T cells was applied: CD45RO-CCR7+CD27+CD95-. Peripheral blood mononuclear cells were isolated from buffy coats using standard density gradient centrifugation. Naive CXCR3-negative and CXCR3-positive CD8+ T cells were flow-sorted on a FACSAria III. An RNeasy Mini Kit was used to extract total RNA from the sorted cells. The instrument given in TCRdb is NextSeq 550. The Human TCR Profiling Kit (MiLaboratory) was used to make UMI-labeled 5' RACE TRB cDNA libraries. The full amount of extracted RNA was used for cDNA synthesis, and the full amount of resulting cDNA was used for PCR amplification. Libraries were prepared in parallel with an identical number of PCR cycles. The authors processed their data as follows. About 53,000 +/- 9,400 unique UMI-labeled TRB cDNA molecules per library were extracted with MIGEC and MiXCR, with at least two reads per UMI required. On average, approximately 40,000 +/- 10,000 functional in-frame TRB CDR3 nucleotide clonotypes lacking stop codons were found per library. Diversity metrics, including normalized Shannon-Wiener and Chao1, were computed in VDJtools after downsampling to 5000 UMI-labeled TRB molecules per sample. VDJtools computed clonotype-size-weighted physicochemical properties of the central five CDR3 residues: interaction energy, strength, volume and Kidera factor 4. One entry per CDR3 protein sequence results from the TCRdb reprocessing of the reads, with DNA left out. Clone size and V and J calls follow TCRdb, not the original study. The sample's table covers 150,000 to 180,000 distinct CDR3 sequences. The ten largest clones represent 0.49% of the sample.

CDR1 and CDR2 were assigned from the germline V gene (reference sequence) as LNHDA and SQIVND. The CDR3, cysteine through phenylalanine, is 14 amino acids long. No DNA is listed. Note on this clonotype: It has no known antigen specificity.

The sample consisted of naive CXCR3+ CD8+ T cells from blood. Interpreted using the paper, the cell subset or site label stands for: CD45RO-CCR7+CD27+CD95- naive CD8+ T cells expressing CXCR3 (TNR3+). The chain links TRBV19 with TRBJ1-5. This TCR derives from a human donor in good health. Some clones in this sample may be carry-over from other donors' samples. This receptor has the CDR3 CASEWGDGNQPQHF.